This T cell receptor beta chain emerged from a study of CD8+CD57+ T cells in acquired aplastic anemia. Turning to the study itself: The average for DNA from sorted CD4+ and CD8+ cells was 3 to 3.5 ug. In CD4+ cells, healthy donors produced an average of approximately 11 million reads.

This clonotype was seen more than once but under ten times. The antigen remains unidentified. General observations from the study: About 28 sequences, all CD8+ CDR3, were shared between patients and controls.

The CDR3 has 13 amino acids. Germline CDR1 reads SQVTM; CDR2 reads ANQGSEA. Trimming took off 7 bases at V and 1 base at J, with 13 bases between the two ends. Both TCR beta VDJ combination and CDR3 sequence profiling were carried out. Genomic DNA was the template for this profiling. MiXCR was run by TCRdb on the reads, yielding one entry per CDR3 protein. The data hold some 47,000 distinct CDR3 sequences, with about 78% observed a single time. Specimen: sorted CD4+, CD8+, or CD8+CD57+ T cells (not recorded which) from PBMCs. The V call is TRBV29-1, the J call TRBJ1-1; D is undetermined. The TCR comes from a human donor in good health, serving as a control. The CDR3 protein is CSARTEGNTEAFF. DNA for the CDR3: TGCAGCGCTCGGACGGAGGGGAACACTGAAGCTTTCTTT.